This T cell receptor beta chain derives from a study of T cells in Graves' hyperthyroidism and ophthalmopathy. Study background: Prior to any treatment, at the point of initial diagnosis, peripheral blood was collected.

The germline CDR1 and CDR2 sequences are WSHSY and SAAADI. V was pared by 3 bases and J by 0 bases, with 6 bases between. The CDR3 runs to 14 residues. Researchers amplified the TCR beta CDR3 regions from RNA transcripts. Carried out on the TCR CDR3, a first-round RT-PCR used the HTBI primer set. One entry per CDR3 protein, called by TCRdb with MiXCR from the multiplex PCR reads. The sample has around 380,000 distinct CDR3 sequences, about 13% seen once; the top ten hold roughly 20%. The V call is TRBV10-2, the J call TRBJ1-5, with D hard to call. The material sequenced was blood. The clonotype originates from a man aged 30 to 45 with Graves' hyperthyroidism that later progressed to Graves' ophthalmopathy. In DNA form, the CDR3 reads TGCGCCAGCAGTGATATCTATAGCAATCAGCCCCAGCATTTT. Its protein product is CASSDIYSNQPQHF.